This T cell receptor (beta chain) came from a study of T cell clonotyping in hematopoietic cell transplantation. Overall study findings and caveats: CD4 and CD8 repertoire contributions could not be separated without sorting.

This CDR3 has 14 amino acids. Germline assignment: CDR1 SGHRS and CDR2 YFSETQ. V trimming: 5 bases; J trimming: 3 bases; junction bases outside the gene matches: 7. The method was immunoSEQ multiplex PCR; TCRdb's version includes in-frame clones alone and lacks a portion of them. The table has some 6,300 clones, roughly three quarters seen once; the top ten hold 30% to 45%. Blood collection times were about day -28 and days 30, 100, 180 posttransplant. About this clone: As yet, its antigen is unknown.

The receptor was isolated from a male patient aged 70 to 85 who had an allogeneic stem cell transplant from an unrelated donor, so T cells may come from the graft donor. Some clones in this sample may be carry-over from other donors' samples. The chain links TRBV5-1 to TRBJ2-5, with 7 bases identical to TRBD1. Specimen: peripheral blood mononuclear cells, collected 180 days after allogeneic stem cell transplant. The CDR3 loop reads CASSRIGTEETQYF. The CDR3 bases are TGCGCCAGCAGTCGAATAGGGACAGAAGAGACCCAGTACTTC.